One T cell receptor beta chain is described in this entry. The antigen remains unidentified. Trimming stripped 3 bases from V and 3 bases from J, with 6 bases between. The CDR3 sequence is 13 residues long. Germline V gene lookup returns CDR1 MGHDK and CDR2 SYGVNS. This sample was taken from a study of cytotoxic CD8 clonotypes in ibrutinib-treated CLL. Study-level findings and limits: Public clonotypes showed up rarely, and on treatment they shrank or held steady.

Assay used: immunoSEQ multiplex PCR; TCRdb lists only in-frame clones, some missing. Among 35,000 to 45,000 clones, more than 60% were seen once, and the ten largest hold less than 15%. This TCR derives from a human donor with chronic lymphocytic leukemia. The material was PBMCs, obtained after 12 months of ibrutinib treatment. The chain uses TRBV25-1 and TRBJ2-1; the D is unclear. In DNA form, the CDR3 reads TGTGCCAGCAGTGACAGATACTACAATGAGCAGTTCTTC. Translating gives CASSDRYYNEQFF.